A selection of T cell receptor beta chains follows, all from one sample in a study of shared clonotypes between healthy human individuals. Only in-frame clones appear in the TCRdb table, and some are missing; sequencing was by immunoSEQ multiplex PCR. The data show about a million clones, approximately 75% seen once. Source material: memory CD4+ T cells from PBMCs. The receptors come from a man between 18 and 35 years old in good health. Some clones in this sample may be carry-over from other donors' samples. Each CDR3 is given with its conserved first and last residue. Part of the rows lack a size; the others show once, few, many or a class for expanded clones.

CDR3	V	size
CASSSPGAYEQYF	TRBV6-5	-
CASSLGAAGESREQFF	TRBV7-2	-
CASSDRTGGPTGELFF	TRBV5-1	few
CASSARLAGYEQYF	TRBV7-2	-
CASSQDAREPIYGYTF	TRBV5-4	-
CASSPEGAGGYEQFF	TRBV7-9	-
CAISESGQLAYGYTF	TRBV10-3	-
CATSRGISGQGNAEQFF	TRBV15	-
CASSRASREVGETQYF	TRBV7-3	-
CASRDRSQGNYGYTF	TRBV19	-
CASSQHQNEDTEAFF	TRBV18	-
CASSQDAGQGNTEAFF	TRBV14	-
CASSQDGAGGAQETQYF	TRBV4-1	-
CASRGTGEKLFF	TRBV5-1	-
CASSQDPGGWETQYF	TRBV4-3	-
CASRVGGGTEAFF	TRBV28	once
CASRGDLGGTEAFF	TRBV6-6	-
CATSNGLAGETQYF	TRBV15	-
CASSPSPIRSGANVLTF	TRBV11-2	-
CASRAQGALMNTEAFF	TRBV5-1	-
CASRDEVYEQYF	TRBV2	-
CASSKGQSLFF	TRBV28	once
CASSYIPVTPGNTIYF	TRBV18	-
CASTISRSDTQYF	TRBV28	-
CASSVGPTATNEKLFF	TRBV2	-
CASSLTRETQYF	TRBV11-1	few
CASSSQGQGANVLTF	TRBV19	-
CASTWGSSGANVLTF	TRBV2	many
CASSFLRTGGNTEAFF	TRBV19	-